This is a list of T cell receptor beta chains from one sample in a study of cytomegalovirus exposure and HLA in healthy donors. The data were produced by immunoSEQ multiplex PCR, yet TCRdb's version contains in-frame clones alone and is incomplete. The sample lists roughly 120,000 clones, around 77% occurring once. Sample: PBMCs. The receptors derive from a woman aged 30 to 39 in good health and CMV-seropositive. The CDR3 runs from the conserved cysteine through the conserved F or W. D genes are given only for firm matches. Not all rows give a size; the values are once, few, many and, for expanded clones, a class.

v_call: TRBV5-6; j_call: TRBJ1-4; clone_size: few; d_call: TRBD1; cdr3_nt: TGTGCCAGCAGCTTGAGGACAGGGGAAAACCCCTTTTTT; cdr3_aa: CASSLRTGENPFF
v_call: TRBV29-1; j_call: TRBJ1-1; clone_size: NA; d_call: NA; cdr3_nt: TGCAGCGTTCAAGAGGGTTCGCGGACTGAAGCTTTCTTT; cdr3_aa: CSVQEGSRTEAFF
v_call: TRBV10-3; j_call: TRBJ1-2; clone_size: once; d_call: TRBD1; cdr3_nt: TGTGCCATCAATCAGGGGGCCTCCGTCCGTGGCTACACCTTC; cdr3_aa: CAINQGASVRGYTF
v_call: TRBV25-1; j_call: TRBJ2-7; clone_size: few; d_call: TRBD1; cdr3_nt: TGTGCCAGCAGTGGGATTTTGGACAGGAGCTCCTACGAGCAGTACTTC; cdr3_aa: CASSGILDRSSYEQYF
v_call: TRBV5-1; j_call: TRBJ2-2; clone_size: once; d_call: TRBD1; cdr3_nt: TGCGCCAGCAGCTTTGGACAGGGAAATTCCGGGGAGCTGTTTTTT; cdr3_aa: CASSFGQGNSGELFF
v_call: TRBV30; j_call: TRBJ1-3; clone_size: few; d_call: TRBD1; cdr3_nt: TGTGCCTGGACCCCAGGGGGATCCTCTGGAAACACCATATATTTT; cdr3_aa: CAWTPGGSSGNTIYF
v_call: TRBV29-1; j_call: TRBJ2-5; clone_size: NA; d_call: NA; cdr3_nt: TGCAGCGTTGCAACACAGGGTGGACAGACCCAGTACTTC; cdr3_aa: CSVATQGGQTQYF
v_call: TRBV5-1; j_call: TRBJ2-4; clone_size: NA; d_call: TRBD2; cdr3_nt: TGCGCCAGCAGCTTGGAAGGGAGGGAAAACATTCAGTACTTC; cdr3_aa: CASSLEGRENIQYF
v_call: TRBV6-1; j_call: TRBJ2-4; clone_size: NA; d_call: NA; cdr3_nt: TGTGCCAGCAGGCAGGGTGAGGACATTCAGTACTTC; cdr3_aa: CASRQGEDIQYF
v_call: TRBV6-5; j_call: TRBJ2-7; clone_size: NA; d_call: TRBD2; cdr3_nt: TGTGCCAGCAGCCGCAGCGGGAGCTCCTACGAGCAGTACTTC; cdr3_aa: CASSRSGSSYEQYF
v_call: TRBV7-8; j_call: TRBJ2-2; clone_size: NA; d_call: TRBD2; cdr3_nt: TGTGCCAGCAGCGTCAGTAGCGGGATAAACACCGGGGAGCTGTTTTTT; cdr3_aa: CASSVSSGINTGELFF
v_call: TRBV19; j_call: TRBJ2-3; clone_size: once; d_call: NA; cdr3_nt: TGTGCCAGTAGTATAGGGTCGGTTCGCGGGGGCGGGTACTCAGATACGCAGTATTTT; cdr3_aa: CASSIGSVRGGGYSDTQYF
v_call: TRBV10-1; j_call: TRBJ1-3; clone_size: NA; d_call: TRBD1; cdr3_nt: TGCGCCAGCAGTCCAGGGGGCCTGGCCTCTGGAAACACCATATATTTT; cdr3_aa: CASSPGGLASGNTIYF
v_call: TRBV2; j_call: TRBJ2-2; clone_size: NA; d_call: TRBD2; cdr3_nt: TGTGCCAGCAGCCTTACTAGCGGGGGGCCAAAGAACACCGGGGAGCTGTTTTTT; cdr3_aa: CASSLTSGGPKNTGELFF
v_call: TRBV9; j_call: TRBJ1-1; clone_size: NA; d_call: TRBD1; cdr3_nt: TGTGCCAGCAGCGTAGAGACAGGGGCTGGGACTGAAGCTTTCTTT; cdr3_aa: CASSVETGAGTEAFF
v_call: TRBV10-1; j_call: TRBJ2-7; clone_size: NA; d_call: TRBD2; cdr3_nt: TGCGCCAGCAGTGAGGGTCTAGCGGGGGGGCAAGAGCAGTACTTC; cdr3_aa: CASSEGLAGGQEQYF
v_call: TRBV2; j_call: TRBJ1-6; clone_size: NA; d_call: TRBD1; cdr3_nt: TGTGCCAGCAGTCGACAGGGGGCAGATAATTCACCCCTCCACTTT; cdr3_aa: CASSRQGADNSPLHF
v_call: TRBV4-2; j_call: TRBJ2-2; clone_size: few; d_call: NA; cdr3_nt: TGTGCCAGCAGCCAAGATCTCGGGGTGTGGACCGGGGAGCTGTTTTTT; cdr3_aa: CASSQDLGVWTGELFF
v_call: TRBV9; j_call: TRBJ2-5; clone_size: NA; d_call: NA; cdr3_nt: TGTGCCAGCAGCGTAGACAGGACAAGCCAAGAGACCCAGTACTTC; cdr3_aa: CASSVDRTSQETQYF
v_call: TRBV7-8; j_call: TRBJ2-7; clone_size: NA; d_call: TRBD2; cdr3_nt: TGTGCCAGCAGCATGGGACTAGCGGGGGTTCCCTCCTACGAGCAGTACTTC; cdr3_aa: CASSMGLAGVPSYEQYF
v_call: TRBV7-3; j_call: TRBJ2-7; clone_size: NA; d_call: TRBD2; cdr3_nt: TGTGCCAGCAGATCCGAGGGACTAGTTCTCGAGCAGTACTTC; cdr3_aa: CASRSEGLVLEQYF
v_call: TRBV9; j_call: TRBJ1-1; clone_size: NA; d_call: NA; cdr3_nt: TGTGCCAGCAGCGTAAATGCGAGGGGGATCACTGAAGCTTTCTTT; cdr3_aa: CASSVNARGITEAFF
v_call: TRBV4-1; j_call: TRBJ1-5; clone_size: NA; d_call: TRBD1; cdr3_nt: TGCGCCAGCAGCCAACCCCGACAGGGATCGAATCAGCCCCAGCATTTT; cdr3_aa: CASSQPRQGSNQPQHF
v_call: TRBV4-1; j_call: TRBJ1-2; clone_size: NA; d_call: NA; cdr3_nt: TGCGCCAGCAGCCCTGGAGGCAGGGGTTATAACTATGGCTACACCTTC; cdr3_aa: CASSPGGRGYNYGYTF
v_call: TRBV18; j_call: TRBJ2-7; clone_size: few; d_call: TRBD1; cdr3_nt: TGTGCCAGCTCAGCCGGACAGGCCAACGAGCAGTACTTC; cdr3_aa: CASSAGQANEQYF
v_call: TRBV19; j_call: TRBJ1-3; clone_size: NA; d_call: TRBD1; cdr3_nt: TGTGCCAGTAGTCGAGACAGGGCTAGGTCGGGAAACACCATATATTTT; cdr3_aa: CASSRDRARSGNTIYF
v_call: TRBV10-3; j_call: TRBJ2-1; clone_size: NA; d_call: TRBD2; cdr3_nt: TGTGCCATCAGCTATGGGGCAGGACTAGCGAATGCCGGCGGGAATGAGCAGTTCTTC; cdr3_aa: CAISYGAGLANAGGNEQFF
v_call: TRBV6-5; j_call: TRBJ2-1; clone_size: NA; d_call: NA; cdr3_nt: TGTGCCAGCGGTTCCGGCGGTGAGCAGTTCTTC; cdr3_aa: CASGSGGEQFF
v_call: TRBV15; j_call: TRBJ1-2; clone_size: few; d_call: TRBD1; cdr3_nt: TGTGCCACCAGCTACCCGGGACAGTCTTTCGGTGGCTACACCTTC; cdr3_aa: CATSYPGQSFGGYTF
v_call: TRBV19; j_call: TRBJ1-5; clone_size: NA; d_call: TRBD1; cdr3_nt: TGTGCCAGTAGGCTAGACAGGGAAGGAAATCAGCCCCAGCATTTT; cdr3_aa: CASRLDREGNQPQHF
v_call: TRBV7-9; j_call: TRBJ2-1; clone_size: NA; d_call: NA; cdr3_nt: TGTGCCAGCAGCTTAGCGCGACTAAGTAAGGAGCAGTTCTTC; cdr3_aa: CASSLARLSKEQFF
v_call: TRBV19; j_call: TRBJ2-7; clone_size: NA; d_call: TRBD2; cdr3_nt: TGTGCCAGTAGTATAGGTGGTAGCGGGGGGGTAGTATACGAGCAGTACTTC; cdr3_aa: CASSIGGSGGVVYEQYF
v_call: TRBV5-4; j_call: TRBJ2-1; clone_size: NA; d_call: NA; cdr3_nt: TGTGCCAGCAGCAGAGCGAGCAATGAGCAGTTCTTC; cdr3_aa: CASSRASNEQFF
v_call: TRBV21-1; j_call: TRBJ2-1; clone_size: NA; d_call: NA; cdr3_nt: TGTGCCAGCAGCAAAGTGCCCCCCGGGATTAGCTTCAATGAGCAGTTCTTC; cdr3_aa: CASSKVPPGISFNEQFF
v_call: TRBV30; j_call: TRBJ2-6; clone_size: NA; d_call: NA; cdr3_nt: TGTGCCTGGAGTGACCGGCGGGTGAGTTCTGGGGCCAACGTCCTGACTTTC; cdr3_aa: CAWSDRRVSSGANVLTF
v_call: TRBV19; j_call: TRBJ1-1; clone_size: few; d_call: NA; cdr3_nt: TGTGCCAGTAGGGATACCGGGACAATGAACACTGAAGCTTTCTTT; cdr3_aa: CASRDTGTMNTEAFF
v_call: TRBV9; j_call: TRBJ2-2; clone_size: NA; d_call: NA; cdr3_nt: TGTGCCAGCAGCGTAGGCGGGACCGGGGAGCTGTTTTTT; cdr3_aa: CASSVGGTGELFF
v_call: TRBV7-9; j_call: TRBJ2-2; clone_size: NA; d_call: NA; cdr3_nt: TGTGCCAGCAGCCGGACACCGCTTACCGGGGAGCTGTTTTTT; cdr3_aa: CASSRTPLTGELFF
v_call: TRBV30; j_call: TRBJ2-1; clone_size: NA; d_call: TRBD2; cdr3_nt: TGTGCCTTTAGCGGGGCAGGAAATGAGCAGTTCTTC; cdr3_aa: CAFSGAGNEQFF
v_call: TRBV13; j_call: TRBJ2-7; clone_size: NA; d_call: TRBD1; cdr3_nt: TGTGCCAGCAGCTGGGACAGGGGGCGCGTAACCTACGAGCAGTACTTC; cdr3_aa: CASSWDRGRVTYEQYF
v_call: TRBV7-2; j_call: TRBJ1-1; clone_size: NA; d_call: TRBD1; cdr3_nt: TGTGCCAGCAGCCCCGGCGGGACAGGGGGCGTTTTCACTGAAGCTTTCTTT; cdr3_aa: CASSPGGTGGVFTEAFF
v_call: TRBV18; j_call: TRBJ2-7; clone_size: NA; d_call: NA; cdr3_nt: TGTGCCAGCTCCCTCGACAGGCTAACCTACGAGCAGTACTTC; cdr3_aa: CASSLDRLTYEQYF
v_call: TRBV2; j_call: TRBJ2-5; clone_size: NA; d_call: TRBD2; cdr3_nt: TGTGCCAGCAGTGAACTAGCGGGAGGAGAGACCCAGTACTTC; cdr3_aa: CASSELAGGETQYF
v_call: TRBV6-5; j_call: TRBJ2-1; clone_size: NA; d_call: TRBD1; cdr3_nt: TGTGCCAGCAGTTACTCGAGCGGGACAGGGCCGGGTGAGCAGTTCTTC; cdr3_aa: CASSYSSGTGPGEQFF
v_call: TRBV7-6; j_call: TRBJ2-3; clone_size: NA; d_call: NA; cdr3_nt: TGTGCCAGCAGCTTAGATATAAGCACAGATACGCAGTATTTT; cdr3_aa: CASSLDISTDTQYF
v_call: TRBV10-2; j_call: TRBJ1-2; clone_size: once; d_call: TRBD1; cdr3_nt: TGCGCCAGCAGTGAAACAGGGGGCCTCGACTACACCTTC; cdr3_aa: CASSETGGLDYTF
v_call: TRBV7-9; j_call: TRBJ2-1; clone_size: few; d_call: TRBD2; cdr3_nt: TGTTCCAGCAGCCCCGAGACCGGACTAGCGGGCGGCACCTACAATGAGCAGTTCTTC; cdr3_aa: CSSSPETGLAGGTYNEQFF
v_call: TRBV6-1; j_call: TRBJ1-2; clone_size: NA; d_call: NA; cdr3_nt: TGTGCCAGCAGGCTACAGGGCCTTGGGGACTACACCTTC; cdr3_aa: CASRLQGLGDYTF